The T cell receptor (beta chain) under discussion was sequenced for a study of cytomegalovirus exposure and HLA in healthy donors. The study's findings and limits: A prior analysis recorded that most TCR beta V segments were productive about 90% or about 30% of the time. Later analysis showed TCR association rates varying by HLA locus, highest for DRB1 and lowest for HLA-C. In a later analysis, most CMV-associated TCR beta chains appeared HLA-restricted. The classifier reportedly diagnosed cytomegalovirus status with high sensitivity and specificity.

In the case of this clone: Its specificity is unknown.

A multiplex PCR was run with 60 Vbeta primers and 13 Jbeta primers. Using immunoSEQ multiplex PCR, the repertoire was profiled, and TCRdb retains in-frame clones only, with some absent. In the table there are around 150,000 clones, roughly 79% of which are singletons. The germline V gene encodes CDR1 SGDLS and CDR2 YYNGEE. The CDR3 covers 17 residues. The clonotype was recovered from a man aged 25-45 years in good health and CMV-seropositive. The gene calls are TRBV9 and TRBJ2-5, with TRBD1 identical over 7 bases. The last part of the DNA fits TRBJ2-7 better; the J call may be wrong. The sequenced material came from PBMCs. In DNA form, the CDR3 reads TGTGCCAGCAGCGTAGGGACCTCGGGACAGAGCTCCTACGAGCAGTACTTC. Translating gives CASSVGTSGQSSYEQYF.